The 32 T cell receptor beta chains in this list originate from one sample, sequenced in a study of post-analysis software for immune sequencing data. Study results and caveats: Roughly five TRBV segments, including TRBV5-6, TRBV5-1 and TRBV20-1, were more frequent in patients than controls.

For these TCRs, the target antigens are not known. Unique molecular identifiers featured in each of the TCR beta cDNA libraries. TCRdb re-called the PCR reads with MiXCR, one entry per CDR3 protein. The profile shows approximately 770,000 distinct CDR3 sequences, under 60% of them singletons. The specimen was blood. Source of these receptors: a girl aged 10 to 17 with multiple sclerosis.

The chain uses TRBV29-1 and TRBJ2-7, with 7 bases matching TRBD1. After removal of 6 bases from V and 6 bases from J, the junction contained 14 bases not matched to a gene. The length of the CDR3 is 14 residues. Looked up from germline, CDR1 is SQVTM and CDR2 is ANQGSEA. The CDR3 DNA is TGCAGCGTCCGAATACAAAGACAGGGTGGCGAGCAGTACTTC. As protein: CSVRIQRQGGEQYF.

This rearrangement joins TRBV15 to TRBJ2-5; a weak D match, TRBD2 (5 bases). Germline V gene data show CDR1 as LNHNV and CDR2 as YYDKDF (reference sequence). This CDR3 spans 14 amino acids. V lost 0 bases and J 5 bases, leaving 10 bases between the germline ends. This chain's CDR3 is CATSRESTGETQYF. The DNA of the CDR3 is TGTGCCACCAGCAGAGAGTCAACGGGGGAGACCCAGTACTTC.

This chain uses TRBV20-1 with TRBJ1-5; 7 bases are shared with TRBD1. Germline V gene sequence: CDR1 DFQATT, CDR2 SNEGSKA (reference sequence). The CDR3 loop spans 14 amino acids. Losses at the gene ends were 5 bases for V and 2 bases for J; bases not matched to a gene: 6. Here the CDR3 reads CSAVGGTGNQPQHF. DNA of the CDR3: TGCAGTGCTGTCGGGGGGACAGGCAATCAGCCCCAGCATTTT.

The V gene is TRBV6-1, the J gene TRBJ1-1; possible D gene TRBD1, 5 bases. CDR3 length equals 13 residues. V was trimmed by 3 bases and J by 4 bases, leaving 9 bases between them. Germline values: CDR1 MNHNS, CDR2 SASEGT. The CDR3 protein is CASSETVSTEAFF. CDR3 bases: TGTGCCAGCAGTGAGACAGTTTCCACTGAAGCTTTCTTT.

The chain combines TRBV6-2 or TRBV6-3 with TRBJ2-1, with D possibly being TRBD2 (7 bases). Germline loops: CDR1 MNHEY, CDR2 SVGEGT. The CDR3 runs to 16 residues. The V end lost 0 bases, the J end lost 5 bases, and 14 bases lay between the germline ends. The CDR3, as DNA: TGTGCCAGCAGTTACTCGACCGGGGGGCGCGACAATGAGCAGTTCTTC. Translation gives CASSYSTGGRDNEQFF.

The chain combines TRBV6-2 or TRBV6-3 with TRBJ2-1; 8 bases are a match to TRBD2. Germline assignment: CDR1 MNHEY and CDR2 SVGEGT. The CDR3 contains 16 residues. J gave up 6 bases and V 6 bases, and 13 bases lay outside the gene matches. The CDR3 DNA sequence: TGTGCCAGCAGAGACCCCGGGAGGGCTTCTGGCAATGAGCAGTTCTTC. Translating it yields CASRDPGRASGNEQFF.

V and J are TRBV3-1 and TRBJ2-2; D might be TRBD2 (5 bases). Per the germline V gene, CDR1 is LGHDT and CDR2 is YNNKEL (reference sequence). There are 16 residues in the CDR3. The V end was cut by 1 base, the J end by 3 bases, with 12 bases between. The CDR3 sequence: CASSQVLVPDTGELFF. The CDR3 nucleotides are TGTGCCAGCAGCCAAGTACTAGTACCCGACACCGGGGAGCTGTTTTTT.

The chain uses TRBV6-6 and TRBJ2-5; D is unclear. With the DNA end fitting TRBJ2-7 better, the J assignment may be wrong. This CDR3 is 11 amino acids long. Germline CDR1 and CDR2: MNHNY and SVGAGI (reference sequence). The CDR3 reads CASRSKYEQYF. DNA for the CDR3: TGTGCCAGCAGATCGAAATACGAGCAGTACTTC.

The J gene is TRBJ2-5, the V gene TRBV10-3, with D maybe TRBD2 (6 bases). The CDR3 runs to 14 residues. Germline V gives CDR1 ENHRY, CDR2 SYGVKD. Trimming removed 2 bases at V and 4 bases at J, with 11 bases between. CDR3 sequence reads: CAISEVQGGETQYF. Here the CDR3 DNA reads TGTGCCATCAGTGAGGTTCAGGGAGGAGAGACCCAGTACTTC.

In its sample, this clonotype was seen a few times. This rearrangement joins TRBV20-1 to TRBJ2-4; the D gene is possibly TRBD2 (5 bases). CDR1 and CDR2 from the germline V gene are DFQATT and SNEGSKA (reference sequence). Trimming stripped 8 bases from V and 3 bases from J, with 14 bases between. This CDR3 is 13 amino acids long. The CDR3: CSPHRESKNIQYF. The CDR3 coding sequence is TGCAGTCCCCACCGGGAAAGCAAAAACATTCAGTACTTC.

This clonotype was counted between two and nine times. This rearrangement joins TRBV5-5 to TRBJ1-1; D gene unclear. The V and J ends lost 0 bases and 11 bases respectively, with 14 bases between them. The CDR3 is 13 residues long. Germline loops: CDR1 SGHKS, CDR2 YYEKEE (reference sequence). This chain's CDR3 is CASSLAGRAHAFF. CDR3 DNA sequence: TGTGCCAGCAGCTTGGCCGGGAGGGCCCATGCTTTCTTT.

V and J are TRBV4-3 and TRBJ2-1, with TRBD2 identical over 8 bases. Germline lookup yields CDR1 LGHNA and CDR2 YSLEER. This CDR3 contains 16 residues. V dropped 1 base and J dropped 2; count of bases not matched to a gene: 4. This CDR3 reads CASSQVTSGPYNEQFF. The CDR3 coding sequence is TGCGCCAGCAGCCAAGTCACTAGCGGTCCCTACAATGAGCAGTTCTTC.

The J gene is TRBJ2-4, the V gene TRBV9; TRBD1 aligns across 7 bases. The J call may be mistaken, given a closer DNA end match to TRBJ2-7. In germline, CDR1 is SGDLS, CDR2 YYNGEE. This CDR3 is 15 amino acids long. CDR3 sequence reads: CASSGASQGMGEQYF. In DNA form, the CDR3 reads TGTGCCAGCAGCGGAGCTTCACAGGGGATGGGCGAGCAGTACTTC.

The chain employs TRBV20-1 and TRBJ2-4; 7 bases map to TRBD1. The J call may be in error: the DNA end matches TRBJ2-7 better. The germline V gene has CDR1 DFQATT and CDR2 SNEGSKA (reference sequence). The CDR3 is 12 amino acids. As DNA, the CDR3 is TGCAGTGCTAGAGATAACAGGGGCGAGCAGTACTTC. This translates into CSARDNRGEQYF.

This clonotype was detected only a few times. The J gene is TRBJ2-3, the V gene TRBV2, with 11 bases matching TRBD2. Germline CDR1 is SNHLY and CDR2 is FYNNEI. This CDR3 comprises 16 residues. Trimming at V came to 7 bases and at J to 2 bases, leaving 8 bases not matched to a gene. This chain's CDR3 is CASTPLAGDYTDTQYF. CDR3 nucleotide sequence: TGTGCCAGCACTCCACTAGCGGGAGACTACACAGATACGCAGTATTTT.

The chain joins TRBV13 to TRBJ1-2; D ambiguous. The CDR3 contains 13 residues. With 5 bases removed from V and 2 bases from J, the gap between germline ends came to 9 bases. Germline CDR1 and CDR2: PRHDT and FYEKMQ (reference sequence). The CDR3 reads CASSAAPNYGYTF. CDR3 DNA sequence: TGTGCCAGCAGCGCCGCTCCAAACTATGGCTACACCTTC.

The chain couples TRBV6-6 to TRBJ2-7; 7 bases agree with TRBD2. CDR1 is MNHNY and CDR2 is SVGAGI in the germline V gene (reference sequence). Losses at the gene ends were 6 bases for V and 3 bases for J; bases not matched to a gene: 14. This CDR3 spans 16 amino acids. The CDR3 DNA follows: TGTGCCAGCAGGCGAGACGTCGGGGGGAAGAGCTACGAGCAGTACTTC. This codes for CASRRDVGGKSYEQYF.

J is TRBJ2-3 and V is TRBV18; 10 bases are shared with TRBD1. The V and J ends lost 0 bases and 2 bases, in that order; junction bases with no gene match: 2. Germline loops: CDR1 KGHSH, CDR2 LQKENI. The CDR3 has 16 residues. CDR3: CASSPPRQGATDTQYF. Here the CDR3 DNA reads TGTGCCAGCTCACCACCTAGACAGGGGGCCACAGATACGCAGTATTTT.

This clonotype was found a few times. J is TRBJ2-1 and V is TRBV27; D may be TRBD2 (6 bases). Germline assignment: CDR1 MNHEY and CDR2 SMNVEV (reference sequence). This CDR3 spans 14 amino acids. Trimming removed 5 bases at V and 2 bases at J, with 10 bases between. The DNA for the CDR3 is TGTGCCAGCAGTCGGGGGAGTCCCTACAATGAGCAGTTCTTC. As protein: CASSRGSPYNEQFF.

The chain is built from TRBV7-8 and TRBJ2-1; D perhaps matches TRBD2 (5 bases). The CDR3 extends over 17 amino acids. The V gene lost 1 base and the J gene lost 4 bases, with 17 bases spanning the gap. The germline gives CDR1 SGHVS, CDR2 FQNEAQ. The CDR3: CASSLERVAGAYNEQFF. Written as DNA, the CDR3 is TGTGCCAGCAGCTTAGAAAGGGTGGCGGGCGCTTACAATGAGCAGTTCTTC.

V usage is TRBV10-3 and J usage is TRBJ1-1, with D tentatively TRBD1 (5 bases). Germline V gene sequence: CDR1 ENHRY, CDR2 SYGVKD. The germline V and J ends were trimmed by 6 bases and 5 bases, with 16 bases remaining between them. The CDR3 runs 14 residues. CDR3 region: CAISPGRGKTEAFF. The DNA of the CDR3 is TGTGCCATCAGCCCAGGACGGGGGAAGACTGAAGCTTTCTTT.

In this sample, this clonotype turned up a few times. The V and J genes are TRBV29-1 and TRBJ1-1; D is ambiguous. Per the germline V gene, CDR1 is SQVTM and CDR2 is ANQGSEA. The CDR3 totals 11 residues. Trimming left V 0 bases short and J 7 bases short, with 6 bases between. The CDR3 reads CSVEDPLEAFF. CDR3 sequence (DNA): TGCAGCGTTGAAGATCCACTTGAAGCTTTCTTT.

This chain links TRBV12-3 or TRBV12-4 with TRBJ2-7; 7 bases fit TRBD2. Trimming took 2 bases from V and 5 from J; bases not matched to a gene: 6. The CDR3 totals 14 residues. The CDR3 reads CASSLSGGSHEQYF. In DNA, the CDR3 is TGTGCCAGCAGTTTATCGGGAGGATCCCACGAGCAGTACTTC.

The V gene is TRBV27, the J gene TRBJ2-5, with D possibly TRBD1 on 5 matching bases. The J call may not be correct, given that the DNA end is closer to TRBJ2-7. The CDR3 runs to 14 residues. The V gene's germline CDR1 is MNHEY and CDR2 SMNVEV (reference sequence). This chain's CDR3 is CASSPDSTVNEQYF. CDR3 nucleotides: TGTGCCAGCAGTCCCGACAGTACCGTTAACGAGCAGTACTTC.

This clonotype showed up just a few times. The chain's CDR3 is CASSDGQGAIGNQPQHF. DNA for the CDR3: TGTGCCAGCAGCGATGGACAGGGGGCTATTGGCAATCAGCCCCAGCATTTT. The rearrangement links TRBV12-3 or TRBV12-4 to TRBJ1-5, with 11 bases identical to TRBD1. V shed 6 bases, J shed 2 bases, and the junction held 9 bases outside the gene matches. CDR3 size: 17 residues.

The gene calls are TRBV6-2 or TRBV6-3 and TRBJ1-4, with D possibly TRBD1 on 5 matching bases. The CDR3 consists of 17 residues. V lost 0 bases and J lost 0, with 11 bases in between. The germline CDR1 and CDR2 sequences are MNHEY and SVGEGT. CDR3 amino acids: CASSYSGTGPTNEKLFF. The CDR3 DNA is TGTGCCAGCAGTTACTCCGGAACAGGCCCAACTAATGAAAAACTGTTTTTT.

This clonotype has just a few counts. The rearrangement joins TRBV4-1 to TRBJ2-1, with TRBD2 identical over 8 bases. J lost 8 bases, V lost 0 bases, and 12 bases had no gene match. Germline lookup yields CDR1 MGHRA and CDR2 YSYEKL. The CDR3 length is 17 residues. DNA for the CDR3: TGCGCCAGCAGCCAAGAGGAGACTGGGACTAGGCTCGATGAGCAGTTCTTC. Amino acids: CASSQEETGTRLDEQFF.

The chain employs TRBV29-1 and TRBJ2-1; D is undetermined. The CDR3 runs 11 residues. The V and J ends lost 6 bases and 6 bases respectively, with 9 bases between them. CDR1 and CDR2 (germline): SQVTM, ANQGSEA. CDR3 in amino acids: CSVYRGNEQFF. The CDR3 DNA reads as TGCAGCGTCTACAGAGGCAATGAGCAGTTCTTC.

V gene TRBV28 combines with J gene TRBJ2-7; tentative D call: TRBD1 (5 bases). The germline V gene has CDR1 MDHEN and CDR2 SYDVKM. With 4 bases removed from V and 5 bases from J, the gap between germline ends came to 9 bases. The CDR3 has 12 residues. The chain's CDR3 is CASSWRRDEQYF. The DNA for the CDR3 is TGTGCCAGCAGTTGGCGCAGGGACGAGCAGTACTTC.

This clonotype was detected only once. This sequence joins TRBV12-3 or TRBV12-4 and TRBJ2-3, with 8 bases aligning to TRBD2. V trimming: 6 bases; J trimming: 1 base; junction bases outside the gene matches: 9. The CDR3 runs to 16 residues. The CDR3 sequence is CASSPSGSPRTDTQYF. The CDR3 DNA sequence: TGTGCCAGCAGCCCCAGCGGGAGCCCCCGCACAGATACGCAGTATTTT.

This chain connects TRBV3-1 to TRBJ2-7; 8 bases fit TRBD2. The CDR3 consists of 16 residues. With V trimmed by 1 base and J by 3 bases, 8 bases remained unmatched. In germline, CDR1 is LGHDT, CDR2 YNNKEL (reference sequence). The CDR3 DNA sequence: TGTGCCAGCAGCCAAGCGAGGGCGGGAGGACACTACGAGCAGTACTTC. Its translation is CASSQARAGGHYEQYF.

J is TRBJ2-5 and V is TRBV5-6; 7 bases map to TRBD1. There are 17 residues in the CDR3. The ends lost 6 bases at V and 1 base at J; junction bases unmatched: 15. Germline lookup yields CDR1 SGHDT and CDR2 YYEEEE. CDR3 residues: CASIPSGTVGFQETQYF. The CDR3 region has the DNA TGTGCCAGCATCCCCTCCGGGACAGTGGGGTTCCAAGAGACCCAGTACTTC.